This TCR beta chain was documented in a study of blood T cell repertoires in COVID-19. Study as a whole: Specimens from acute and convalescent COVID-19 originated in the United States, Italy and Spain. The cDNA or gDNA used as material had been derived from T cells, B-cell-depleted T cells, or PBMCs.

This clone was seen once. In the original processing: Estimated nucleated cell counts came from reference gene primer amplification. Clones were read by immunoSEQ multiplex PCR, and TCRdb kept only the in-frame ones, dropping some. D and trimming come from the DNA, and the V and J calls and clone size come from that table. The repertoire consists of about 220,000 clones, with 70% to 90% occurring once and the leading ten covering about 3%. The clonotype comes from a man in his forties or fifties who had recovered from COVID-19. Sequencing was performed on peripheral blood.

The CDR3 sequence is CASSRQTGAREKLFF. DNA for the CDR3: TGCGCCAGCAGCCGACAGACAGGGGCTCGGGAAAAACTGTTTTTT. V is TRBV5-1 and J is TRBJ1-4, with 8 bases that match TRBD1. The germline CDR1 and CDR2 sequences are SGHRS and YFSETQ. V gave up 4 bases and J gave up 8 bases; unmatched junction bases: 10. This CDR3 has 15 amino acids.